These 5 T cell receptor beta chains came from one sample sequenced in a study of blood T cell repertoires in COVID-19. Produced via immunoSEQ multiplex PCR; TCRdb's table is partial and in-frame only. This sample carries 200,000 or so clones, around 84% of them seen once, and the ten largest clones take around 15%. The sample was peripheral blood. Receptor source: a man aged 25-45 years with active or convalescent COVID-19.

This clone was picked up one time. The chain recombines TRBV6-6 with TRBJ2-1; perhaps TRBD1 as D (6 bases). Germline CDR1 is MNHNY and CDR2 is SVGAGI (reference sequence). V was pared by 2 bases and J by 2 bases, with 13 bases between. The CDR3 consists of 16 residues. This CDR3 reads CASSYLSQGPYNEQFF. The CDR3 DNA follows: TGTGCCAGCAGTTACCTCTCCCAGGGGCCCTACAATGAGCAGTTCTTC.

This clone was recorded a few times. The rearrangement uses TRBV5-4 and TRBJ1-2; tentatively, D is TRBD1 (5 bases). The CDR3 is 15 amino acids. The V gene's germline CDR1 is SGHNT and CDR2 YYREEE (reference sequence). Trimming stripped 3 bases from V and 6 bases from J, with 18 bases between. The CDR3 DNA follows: TGTGCCAGCAGCTCGGGAGGCTCGGCAGGGAATGGCTACACCTTC. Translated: CASSSGGSAGNGYTF.

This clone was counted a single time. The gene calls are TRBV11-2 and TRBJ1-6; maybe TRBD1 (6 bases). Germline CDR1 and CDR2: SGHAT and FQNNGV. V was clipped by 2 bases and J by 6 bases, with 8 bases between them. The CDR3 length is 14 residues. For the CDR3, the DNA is TGTGCCAGCAGCTTACGGACAGCTAATTCACCCCTCCACTTT. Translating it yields CASSLRTANSPLHF.

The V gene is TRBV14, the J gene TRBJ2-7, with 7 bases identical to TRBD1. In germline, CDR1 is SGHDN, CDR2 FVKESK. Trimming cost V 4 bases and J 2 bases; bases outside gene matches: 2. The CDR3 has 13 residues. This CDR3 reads CASSLGQPYEQYF. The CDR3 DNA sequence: TGTGCCAGCAGCCTGGGACAGCCCTACGAGCAGTACTTC. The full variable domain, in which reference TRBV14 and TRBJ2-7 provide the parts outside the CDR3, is EAGVTQFPSHSVIEKGQTVTLRCDPISGHDNLYWYRRVMGKEIKFLLHFVKESKQDESGMPNNRFLAERTGGTYSTLKVQPAELEDSGVYFCASSLGQPYEQYFGPGTRLTVT.

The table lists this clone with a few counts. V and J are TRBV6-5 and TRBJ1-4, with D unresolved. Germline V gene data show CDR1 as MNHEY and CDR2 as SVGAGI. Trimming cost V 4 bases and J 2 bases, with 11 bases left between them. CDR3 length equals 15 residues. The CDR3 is CASSLRVETNEKLFF. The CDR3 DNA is TGTGCCAGCAGTTTACGGGTGGAGACTAATGAAAAACTGTTTTTT.